The source of this T cell receptor (beta chain) is a study of OX40 agonist ivuxolimab in advanced cancers. Generated by immunoSEQ multiplex PCR, the TCRdb table keeps only in-frame clones and is missing some. The sample gives 90,000 or so clones, approximately 89% of which show up once; about 0.89% is in the top ten. Autoimmune disease history or systemic immunosuppression excluded patients. Researchers took blood at baseline, on cycle 4 day 1, and on cycle 7 day 1. Here the sequenced sample was CD4+ or CD8+ T cells sorted from blood, taken in a trial of the OX40 agonist ivuxolimab. This sequence originates from an adult with an advanced solid tumor such as melanoma, head and neck, liver or kidney cancer.

In DNA form, the CDR3 reads TGTGCCAGCAATTCCGACAGGGCCCCGAAGGGCTACACCTTC. It encodes CASNSDRAPKGYTF. This rearrangement joins TRBV6-5 to TRBJ1-2, with 7 nucleotides matching TRBD1. Germline V gene lookup returns CDR1 MNHEY and CDR2 SVGAGI. J lost 8 bases, V lost 7 bases, and 13 bases had no gene match. The CDR3 is 14 residues long.